The T cell receptor (beta chain) described here comes from a study of neurological immune-mediated disorders. The time point denotes: longitudinal time-point 2. Trimming removed 3 bases from V and 7 bases from J; junction bases left unmatched: 7. Germline V gene data show CDR1 as SGHRS and CDR2 as YFSETQ. CDR3 size: 16 residues. The study, taken as a whole, reports: None of the CDR3 amino acid sequences in expanded clones turned up in more than one subject, which points to private repertoires in all groups.

cDNA synthesis was performed by 5'RACE with 10-nucleotide random UMIs. Over 200 million TCR-beta sequences (from 15-18 subjects) were yielded by each sequencing run. TCRdb used MiXCR to reprocess the 5' RACE reads, holding one entry per CDR3 protein. The table includes some 48,000 distinct CDR3 sequences, about an eighth detected once. In its sample, this clonotype was seen many times. What it recognizes is unknown. This sequence was found in a male donor with HTLV-1-associated myelopathy (HAM/TSP). The rearrangement joins TRBV5-1 to TRBJ2-3; 14 bases are a match to TRBD2. Material for sequencing was PBMCs. The CDR3 bases are TGCGCCAGCAGCTCGTCGACTAGCGGGGGGGCTAATACGCAGTATTTT. It yields the protein CASSSSTSGGANTQYF.